The rows below give T cell receptor beta chains drawn from one sample of a study of Japanese encephalitis immunity and Zika vaccine responses. TCRdb reprocessed the 5' RACE reads with MiXCR, giving one entry per CDR3 protein. The sample includes 320 or so distinct CDR3 sequences, roughly 8.2% seen only once; the top ten take roughly 43%. The source material was antigen-activated CD4+ T cells from blood, cultured, sampled during a Zika inactivated vaccine study. The origin of the receptors is an adult woman who received an inactivated Zika virus vaccine. CDR3s include the opening cysteine and the closing phenylalanine or tryptophan. D genes are given only for firm matches. Clone size is shown for a subset of rows, as once, few, many or a class of expanded clone.

TRBJ2-7	many	TRBV19	.	TGTGCCAGTAGTATAGATCCCGGATTTGGTGGCGAGCAGTACTTC	CASSIDPGFGGEQYF
TRBJ2-1	large	TRBV4-3	TRBD2	TGCGCCAGCAGCCAACCTAGCGGGGGGCTCAATGAGCAGTTCTTC	CASSQPSGGLNEQFF
TRBJ2-3	.	TRBV2	.	TGTGCCATTGGCCGAGAGTCCACAGATACGCAGTATTTT	CAIGRESTDTQYF
TRBJ2-7	many	TRBV2	TRBD2	TGTGCCAGCAGTGGGCGGGGGGGCCCGGACGAGCAGTACTTC	CASSGRGGPDEQYF
TRBJ2-3	many	TRBV6-4	TRBD2	TGTGCCAGCAGCTTGGGACTAGCGGGGGATGGCGATACGCAGTATTTT	CASSLGLAGDGDTQYF
TRBJ1-5	large	TRBV20-1	.	TGCAGTGCTTCCTTAGGGGTTAATCAGCCCCAGCATTTT	CSASLGVNQPQHF
TRBJ1-1	.	TRBV7-9	.	TGTGCCAGCAGCGGGAGGACCTCCGGGGGCACTGAAGCTTTCTTT	CASSGRTSGGTEAFF
TRBJ2-1	medium-sized	TRBV7-9	TRBD2	TGTGCCAGCAGCTTAAGCGGACTAGCGGGAAATGAGCAGTTCTTC	CASSLSGLAGNEQFF
TRBJ2-3	large	TRBV2	.	TGTGCCAGCAGTGACAGGGTATCCACAGATACGCAGTATTTT	CASSDRVSTDTQYF
TRBJ2-1	large	TRBV28	.	TGTGCCAGCAGTTTAGCTGAGACAGGAGGGGGCAATGAGCAGTTCTTC	CASSLAETGGGNEQFF
TRBJ2-3	large	TRBV28	TRBD2	TGTGCCAGCGCAGGGCGGGGGGGCCCAGATACGCAGTATTTT	CASAGRGGPDTQYF
TRBJ1-6	hyperexpanded	TRBV20-1	.	TGCAGTGCTAGCGTGGTTGGGGGGAAGGGTAATTCACCCCTCCACTTT	CSASVVGGKGNSPLHF
TRBJ2-3	.	TRBV20-1	TRBD2	TGCAGTGCTAGGGCTAGGACTAGCGGGGACACAGATACGCAGTATTTT	CSARARTSGDTDTQYF
TRBJ2-7	.	TRBV20-1	.	TGCAGGTCCTACGAGCAGTACTTC	CRSYEQYF
TRBJ1-2	medium-sized	TRBV10-3	TRBD1	TGTGCCATCAGGGGAACCGGGACAGGGGTTTATGGCTACACCTTC	CAIRGTGTGVYGYTF
TRBJ2-5	medium-sized	TRBV6-2/TRBV6-3	TRBD2	TGTGCCAGCAGTTACGGGGGGGAGAGGCAGACCCAGTACTTC	CASSYGGERQTQYF